These 19 T cell receptor beta chains originate from one sample sequenced in a study of OX40 agonist ivuxolimab in advanced cancers. The repertoire was sequenced with immunoSEQ multiplex PCR; TCRdb's copy has only in-frame clones and lacks some. The sample yields over 13,000 clones, approximately 70% seen once. This specimen consisted of CD4+ or CD8+ T cells sorted from blood, obtained in a trial of the OX40 agonist ivuxolimab. The receptors here all came from an adult with an advanced solid tumor such as melanoma, head and neck, liver or kidney cancer.

The V gene is TRBV29-1, the J gene TRBJ2-1, with 8 bases lining up with TRBD2. V lost 1 base to trimming and J lost 1 base; unmatched junction nucleotides: 0. The length of the CDR3 is 14 residues. Germline V gene lookup returns CDR1 SQVTM and CDR2 ANQGSEA. CDR3 in amino acids: CSVEVAGSYNEQFF. The CDR3 DNA follows: TGCAGCGTTGAAGTAGCGGGGTCCTACAATGAGCAGTTCTTC.

This sequence joins TRBV7-2 and TRBJ1-1; possibly TRBD1 for D (5 bases). The CDR3 runs 16 residues. CDR1 is SGHTA and CDR2 is FQGNSA in the germline V gene. Trimming cost V 4 bases and J 5 bases, with 20 bases left between them. CDR3 coding DNA: TGTGCCAGCAGCTGGGATATTATACGGGGGAGTACTGAAGCTTTCTTT. It is translated as CASSWDIIRGSTEAFF.

This clone occurred once. The J gene is TRBJ2-7, the V gene TRBV6-1; weak D call: TRBD2 (5 bases). Germline lookup yields CDR1 MNHNS and CDR2 SASEGT. The CDR3 is 16 residues long. The V end lost 2 bases, the J end lost 0 bases, and 14 bases lay between the germline ends. CDR3 nucleotide sequence: TGTGCCAGCAGTGAATTACTTGGACTCTACTCCTACGAGCAGTACTTC. Protein: CASSELLGLYSYEQYF.

The chain recombines TRBV21-1 with TRBJ2-7; the DNA was not used to check the table's D call, TRBD2. TRBV21-1 counts as a pseudogene. This CDR3 is built from 16 residues. DNA of the CDR3: TGTGCCAGCAGCATCAAGGGCAGCGGGAGGCCCCACGAGCAGTACTTC. It encodes CASSIKGSGRPHEQYF.

The chain joins TRBV11-2 to TRBJ1-5, with D uncertain. Germline lookup yields CDR1 SGHAT and CDR2 FQNNGV. Trimming cost V 5 bases and J 1 base, with 15 bases left between them. The CDR3 contains 16 residues. In nucleotides, the CDR3 is TGTGCCAGCAGCCCCATCGGAGGGATCAGCAATCAGCCCCAGCATTTT. Translation gives CASSPIGGISNQPQHF.

The genes are TRBV2 and TRBJ2-3, with a possible D match to TRBD2 (6 bases). Trimming took off 7 bases at V and 5 bases at J, with 13 bases between the two ends. CDR1 is SNHLY, CDR2 FYNNEI, per germline. This CDR3 is built from 13 residues. The CDR3 DNA follows: TGTGCCAGCACGGCTAGCGTTATAGATACGCAGTATTTT. Translating it yields CASTASVIDTQYF.

The rearrangement links TRBV14 to TRBJ2-2, with D maybe TRBD2 (5 bases). V was shortened by 3 bases and J by 7 bases, with 6 bases between the two germline ends. This CDR3 has 12 residues. Per the germline V gene, CDR1 is SGHDN and CDR2 is FVKESK. DNA for the CDR3: TGTGCCAGCAGCCAGGGGAGCGGGGAGCTGTTTTTT. This gives the protein CASSQGSGELFF. The complete variable domain, with remaining parts taken from reference TRBV14 and TRBJ2-2, reads EAGVTQFPSHSVIEKGQTVTLRCDPISGHDNLYWYRRVMGKEIKFLLHFVKESKQDESGMPNNRFLAERTGGTYSTLKVQPAELEDSGVYFCASSQGSGELFFGEGSRLTVL.

The chain recombines TRBV5-1 with TRBJ2-1; 9 bases map to TRBD1. There are 15 residues in the CDR3. The germline gives CDR1 SGHRS, CDR2 YFSETQ. V gave up 4 bases and J gave up 6 bases; unmatched junction bases: 8. Here the CDR3 reads CASSPGTGSSNEQFF. CDR3 nucleotides: TGCGCCAGCAGCCCGGGGACAGGGTCGTCCAATGAGCAGTTCTTC. Combining the CDR3 with reference TRBV5-1 and TRBJ2-1 gives the whole variable domain KAGVTQTPRYLIKTRGQQVTLSCSPISGHRSVSWYQQTPGQGLQFLFEYFSETQRNKGNFPGRFSGRQFSNSRSEMNVSTLELGDSALYLCASSPGTGSSNEQFFGPGTRLTVL.

V is TRBV27 and J is TRBJ2-7; D uncertain. CDR3 size: 13 residues. Germline values: CDR1 MNHEY, CDR2 SMNVEV (reference sequence). Deletions cut 5 bases from V and 0 bases from J, with 8 bases between. The DNA of the CDR3 is TGTGCCAGCAGTGGGCTGAACTCCTACGAGCAGTACTTC. Its protein is CASSGLNSYEQYF.

In its sample, this clone ranks as medium-sized. This rearrangement joins TRBV7-6 to TRBJ2-1; TRBD2 agrees at 8 bases. This CDR3 has 16 residues. CDR1 SGHVS and CDR2 FNYEAQ come from the germline V gene. V shed 5 bases and J 3 bases; nucleotides not matched to a gene: 9. The CDR3 bases are TGTGCCAGCAGCCGCGTCGGAGCGGGAGACTACAATGAGCAGTTCTTC. This encodes CASSRVGAGDYNEQFF.

This clone was seen a single time. The rearrangement uses TRBV29-1 and TRBJ2-7; the D is unclear. Germline values: CDR1 SQVTM, CDR2 ANQGSEA. Trimming removed 6 bases from V and 2 bases from J, with 5 bases in between. This CDR3 has 10 amino acids. Here the CDR3 DNA reads TGCAGCGTCGACCCCTACGAGCAGTACTTC. This translates into CSVDPYEQYF.

The J gene is TRBJ2-3, the V gene TRBV6-1; 8 nucleotides agree with TRBD1. In germline, CDR1 is MNHNS, CDR2 SASEGT. J was trimmed by 1 base and V by 3 bases; bases with no gene match: 3. The CDR3 has 15 amino acids. The CDR3 DNA reads as TGTGCCAGCAGTGACCCGACAGGGGGCACAGATACGCAGTATTTT. Amino acid sequence: CASSDPTGGTDTQYF.

This chain links TRBV7-2 with TRBJ2-1; 7 bases match TRBD2. V dropped 5 bases and J dropped 4; count of bases not matched to a gene: 5. Looked up from germline, CDR1 is SGHTA and CDR2 is FQGNSA. The CDR3 loop spans 14 amino acids. CDR3: CASSEGTNYNEQFF. CDR3 DNA: TGTGCCAGCAGCGAGGGGACTAATTACAATGAGCAGTTCTTC.

In DNA form, the CDR3 reads TGTGCCAGCAACCTCCAGGGGATTTGGGAGACCCAGTACTTC. Protein: CASNLQGIWETQYF. This chain uses TRBV7-9 with TRBJ2-5; maybe TRBD1 (6 bases). This CDR3 contains 14 residues. V gave up 7 bases and J gave up 5 bases, with 17 bases separating them. Germline V gives CDR1 SEHNR, CDR2 FQNEAQ (reference sequence).

The chain recombines TRBV7-8 with TRBJ2-7, with TRBD1 identical over 8 bases. Germline values: CDR1 SGHVS, CDR2 FQNEAQ. CDR3 size: 14 residues. J was trimmed by 4 bases and V by 5 bases; bases with no gene match: 7. The CDR3 DNA follows: TGTGCCAGCAGCATAGGCGACAGGGGTTACGAGCAGTACTTC. Amino acids: CASSIGDRGYEQYF.

This clone was counted a single time. The chain couples TRBV29-1 to TRBJ2-7; D possibly corresponds to TRBD2 (5 bases). The CDR3 length is 13 residues. Germline assignment: CDR1 SQVTM and CDR2 ANQGSEA. The V end lost 1 base, the J end lost 3 bases, and 10 bases lay between the germline ends. As DNA, the CDR3 is TGCAGCGTTGAAGGAGTCAGCGGCTACGAGCAGTACTTC. This sequence encodes CSVEGVSGYEQYF.

This clone was observed a single time. The rearrangement joins TRBV13 to TRBJ2-5; D call uncertain. Germline-derived CDR1 and CDR2 are PRHDT and FYEKMQ (reference sequence). This CDR3 has 11 amino acids. Trimming pared 2 bases from V and 4 bases from J, leaving 2 bases between. The CDR3: CASSLIETQYF. The CDR3 region has the DNA TGTGCCAGCAGCTTAATAGAGACCCAGTACTTC.

The chain joins TRBV5-4 to TRBJ2-3; 10 bases line up with TRBD2. CDR1 is SGHNT, CDR2 YYREEE, per germline (reference sequence). The CDR3 covers 16 residues. V trimming: 4 bases; J trimming: 4 bases; junction bases outside the gene matches: 9. The CDR3 DNA follows: TGTGCCAGCAGCGACCCCGGACTAGCGGAGGCAGATACGCAGTATTTT. It encodes CASSDPGLAEADTQYF.

Judged by abundance, this clone is medium-sized. This chain links TRBV5-1 with TRBJ1-1; D is uncertain. Trimming removed 1 base at V and 5 bases at J, with 3 bases between. This CDR3 spans 11 amino acids. CDR1 and CDR2 from the germline V gene are SGHRS and YFSETQ. In DNA form, the CDR3 reads TGCGCCAGCAGCTTGTCGACTGAAGCTTTCTTT. Its translation is CASSLSTEAFF.